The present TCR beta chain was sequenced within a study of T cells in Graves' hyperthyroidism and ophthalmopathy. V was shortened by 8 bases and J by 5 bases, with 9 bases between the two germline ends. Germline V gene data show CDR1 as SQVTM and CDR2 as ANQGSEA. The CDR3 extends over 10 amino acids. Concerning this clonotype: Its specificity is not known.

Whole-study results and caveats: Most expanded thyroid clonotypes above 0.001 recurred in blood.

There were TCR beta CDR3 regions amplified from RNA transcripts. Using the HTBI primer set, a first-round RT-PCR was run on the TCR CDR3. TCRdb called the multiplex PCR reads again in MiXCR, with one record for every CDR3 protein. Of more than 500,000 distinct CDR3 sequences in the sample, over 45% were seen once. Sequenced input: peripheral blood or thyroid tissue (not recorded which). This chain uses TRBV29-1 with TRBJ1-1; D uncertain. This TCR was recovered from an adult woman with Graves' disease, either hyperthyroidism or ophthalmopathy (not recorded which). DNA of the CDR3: TGCAGCTTTTCCGGGACTGAAGCTTTCTTT. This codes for CSFSGTEAFF.